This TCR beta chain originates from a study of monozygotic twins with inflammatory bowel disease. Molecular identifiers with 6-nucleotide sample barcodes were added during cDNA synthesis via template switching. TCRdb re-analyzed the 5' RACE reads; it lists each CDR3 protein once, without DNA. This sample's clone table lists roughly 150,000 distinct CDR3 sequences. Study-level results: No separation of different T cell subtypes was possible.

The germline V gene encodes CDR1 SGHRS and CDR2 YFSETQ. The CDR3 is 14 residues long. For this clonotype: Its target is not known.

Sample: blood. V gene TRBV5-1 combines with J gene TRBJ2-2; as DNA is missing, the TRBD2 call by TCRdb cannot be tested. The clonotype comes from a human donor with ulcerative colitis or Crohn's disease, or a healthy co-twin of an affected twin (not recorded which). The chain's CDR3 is CASSEGLAGGKLFF.